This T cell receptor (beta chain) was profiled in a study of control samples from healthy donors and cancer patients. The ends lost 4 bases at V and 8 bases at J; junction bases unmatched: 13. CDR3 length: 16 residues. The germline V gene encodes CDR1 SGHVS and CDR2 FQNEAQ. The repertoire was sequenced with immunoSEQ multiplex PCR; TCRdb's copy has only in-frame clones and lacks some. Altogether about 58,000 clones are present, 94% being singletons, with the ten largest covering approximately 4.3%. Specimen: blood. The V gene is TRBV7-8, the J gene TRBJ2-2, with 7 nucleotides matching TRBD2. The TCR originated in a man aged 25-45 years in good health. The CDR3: CASSSPNLAGAGELFF. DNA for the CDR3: TGTGCCAGCAGCTCTCCCAATTTGGCGGGAGCGGGGGAGCTGTTTTTT.